This TCR beta chain is from a study of cytomegalovirus exposure and HLA in healthy donors. For the study at large: Early on, a data release was issued that held some 91 million unique TCRs from HLA-typed donors.

PCR amplification relied on 60 Vbeta primers (plus 13 Jbeta primers). Produced via immunoSEQ multiplex PCR; TCRdb's table is partial and in-frame only. The data contain around 110,000 clones, 75% to 85% of them seen just once; the ten biggest clones take up 3.5% to 4.5%. Only one count was recorded for this clone. Its matching antigen is unknown. General study results and limits: Associated with cytomegalovirus, according to the listing, were 170 or so TCR beta chains.

The CDR3 length is 14 residues. V was cut by 0 bases and J by 0 bases, with 7 bases left in between. Germline V gene sequence: CDR1 SGDLS, CDR2 YYNGEE. Sample: PBMCs. The genes are TRBV9 and TRBJ2-7; no firm D call. This receptor was obtained from a man aged 25-40 years in good health and CMV-seropositive. DNA for the CDR3: TGTGCCAGCAGCGTAGGGGCAGACTCCTACGAGCAGTACTTC. This codes for CASSVGADSYEQYF.